The 18 T cell receptor beta chains in this list originate from one sample, sequenced in a study of blood T cell repertoires in COVID-19. Produced via immunoSEQ multiplex PCR; TCRdb's table is partial and in-frame only. The table includes around 50,000 clones, 80% to 90% detected once. The sequencing sample was made of peripheral blood. These receptors all come from a human donor in a cohort sampled during active COVID-19.

This chain connects TRBV2 to TRBJ2-2; maybe TRBD1 (6 bases). This CDR3 has 15 residues. The V and J ends lost 4 bases and 2 bases respectively, with 11 bases between them. Germline V gene lookup returns CDR1 SNHLY and CDR2 FYNNEI. DNA of the CDR3: TGTGCCAGCAGTGCCCGGACAGCTAACACCGGGGAGCTGTTTTTT. It translates to CASSARTANTGELFF.

This chain links TRBV7-2 with TRBJ1-2; TRBD1 aligns across 8 bases. This CDR3 region has 14 residues. V lost 5 bases and J lost 4; bases outside the gene matches: 6. Per germline, CDR1 SGHTA and CDR2 FQGNSA. The CDR3 region has the DNA TGTGCCAGCAGCAAGCACAGGGGGACCTATGGCTACACCTTC. It translates to CASSKHRGTYGYTF.

This clone was seen just once. This chain joins TRBV10-3 and TRBJ2-7, with a possible D match to TRBD2 (6 bases). This CDR3 spans 13 amino acids. CDR1 and CDR2 from the germline V gene are ENHRY and SYGVKD. The V end was cut by 6 bases, the J end by 6 bases, with 15 bases between. DNA for the CDR3: TGTGCCATCAGCCCCGTGGGGGGAGTCGAGCAGTACTTC. This translates into CAISPVGGVEQYF.

The rearrangement uses TRBV5-1 and TRBJ2-2; TRBD2 matches 10 bases. With V trimmed by 1 base and J by 1 base, 1 base remained unmatched. CDR1 SGHRS and CDR2 YFSETQ come from the germline V gene. The CDR3 sequence is 16 residues long. The CDR3 protein is CASSLIAGGNTGELFF. The CDR3 bases are TGCGCCAGCAGCTTGATAGCGGGAGGGAACACCGGGGAGCTGTTTTTT.

The rearrangement joins TRBV10-1 to TRBJ2-3; 10 bases are a match to TRBD2. There are 16 residues in the CDR3. Per germline, CDR1 WNHNN and CDR2 SYGVQD (reference sequence). The trim removed 0 bases at V and 1 base at J, leaving 1 base unmatched. The DNA for the CDR3 is TGCGCCAGCAGTGAGTCGCTAGCGGGAGGCACAGATACGCAGTATTTT. Translated, it gives CASSESLAGGTDTQYF.

The chain combines TRBV7-9 with TRBJ2-5; perhaps TRBD2 as D (7 bases). V was pared by 6 bases and J by 2 bases, with 16 bases between. Germline V gene sequence: CDR1 SEHNR, CDR2 FQNEAQ (reference sequence). The CDR3 is 15 amino acids. The CDR3 is CASRIRGAEQETQYF. The CDR3 DNA is TGTGCCAGCAGGATTCGGGGGGCCGAGCAAGAGACCCAGTACTTC.

The chain recombines TRBV5-4 with TRBJ2-3, with 15 bases identical to TRBD2. The CDR3 runs 17 residues. The ends lost 4 bases at V and 8 bases at J; junction bases unmatched: 11. Germline V CDR1 and CDR2: SGHNT, YYREEE (reference sequence). CDR3 residues: CASSQGTSGGISATQYF. The CDR3, as DNA: TGTGCCAGCAGCCAAGGGACTAGCGGGGGGATTTCGGCTACGCAGTATTTT.

The CDR3 DNA reads TGTGCCAGCAGTTCATACGGGTCGGGTAAAGCTTTCTTT. It specifies CASSSYGSGKAFF. The rearrangement links TRBV5-4 to TRBJ1-1, with D unresolved. There are 13 residues in the CDR3. V lost 5 bases and J lost 9, with 17 bases in between. Germline V gives CDR1 SGHNT, CDR2 YYREEE (reference sequence).

The genes are TRBV2 and TRBJ1-2, with 7 bases lining up with TRBD1. The CDR3 has 15 residues. J lost 3 bases, V lost 8 bases, and 12 bases had no gene match. CDR1 and CDR2 (germline): SNHLY, FYNNEI. The CDR3 nucleotides are TGTGCCAGCGCCTCGAGAATAGGACAGGACTATGGCTACACCTTC. Amino acid sequence: CASASRIGQDYGYTF.

The gene calls are TRBV4-1 and TRBJ1-2, with 7 nucleotides matching TRBD1. Germline assignment: CDR1 MGHRA and CDR2 YSYEKL. V was pared by 7 bases and J by 4 bases, with 21 bases of the junction left unmatched. This CDR3 has 18 amino acids. The CDR3, as DNA: TGCGCCAGCACCCCCTATTGGGCTAAACAGGGGTCGGGCTATGGCTACACCTTC. Translating it yields CASTPYWAKQGSGYGYTF.

This clone has just a few counts. The V call is TRBV7-9, the J call TRBJ1-3; 7 nucleotides align to TRBD1. The CDR3 has 16 residues. Trimming removed 4 bases from V and 0 bases from J; junction bases left unmatched: 6. Looked up from germline, CDR1 is SEHNR and CDR2 is FQNEAQ (reference sequence). The CDR3 DNA is TGTGCCAGCAGCTCTCCGGGACAGTACTCTGGAAACACCATATATTTT. Protein product: CASSSPGQYSGNTIYF.

The rearrangement joins TRBV7-7 to TRBJ2-7; a possible D gene is TRBD1 (6 bases). Trimming removed 2 bases from V and 0 bases from J, with 14 bases in between. This CDR3 has 16 amino acids. Germline V gene sequence: CDR1 SSHAT, CDR2 FNYEAQ (reference sequence). CDR3 sequence: CASSLSMTGSSYEQYF. CDR3 nucleotide sequence: TGTGCCAGCAGCTTATCCATGACAGGAAGCTCCTACGAGCAGTACTTC. Supplemented by reference TRBV7-7 and TRBJ2-7, the full variable domain reads GAGVSQSPRYKVTKRGQDVTLRCDPISSHATLYWYQQALGQGPEFLTYFNYEAQPDKSGLPSDRFSAERPEGSISTLTIQRTEQRDSAMYRCASSLSMTGSSYEQYFGPGTRLTVT.

The CDR3 DNA is TGTGCCAGCTCACAAGGACAGGCGAGTCTCCCGACCGGGGAGCTGTTTTTT. Residues: CASSQGQASLPTGELFF. The chain links TRBV18 to TRBJ2-2; 7 bases agree with TRBD1. This CDR3 comprises 17 residues. Trimming cost V 4 bases and J 5 bases; bases outside gene matches: 13. Germline V CDR1 and CDR2: KGHSH, LQKENI.

This clone was found once. The V gene is TRBV3-1 (or the pseudogene TRBV3-2), the J gene TRBJ1-5, with 7 bases identical to TRBD1. V shed 6 bases and J 6 bases; nucleotides not matched to a gene: 23. Germline CDR1 is LGHDT and CDR2 is YNNKEL (reference sequence). The CDR3 consists of 19 residues. CDR3 coding DNA: TGTGCCAGCAGGGCCTCCGGGACAGACGACGGGACGGGTATTCAGCCCCAGCATTTT. It yields the protein CASRASGTDDGTGIQPQHF.

This clone came up a few times. This chain joins TRBV7-2 and TRBJ1-5; D unclear. Germline V gene data show CDR1 as SGHTA and CDR2 as FQGNSA. The CDR3 runs to 16 residues. V shed 1 base and J shed 4 bases, with 14 bases lying between them. Written as DNA, the CDR3 is TGTGCCAGCAGCTTAGGAATGCAGGAAAGGAATCAGCCCCAGCATTTT. Translation gives CASSLGMQERNQPQHF.

This sequence joins TRBV7-2 and TRBJ2-7, with D maybe TRBD2 (5 bases). This CDR3 has 15 residues. Germline loops: CDR1 SGHTA, CDR2 FQGNSA. The V end was cut by 4 bases, the J end by 0 bases, with 13 bases between. Here the CDR3 reads CASSSRALSSYEQYF. CDR3 sequence (DNA): TGTGCCAGCAGCTCGAGGGCTTTGAGCTCCTACGAGCAGTACTTC.

V and J are TRBV2 and TRBJ1-5, with TRBD1 identical over 7 bases. This CDR3 has 16 residues. Per germline, CDR1 SNHLY and CDR2 FYNNEI. J was trimmed by 0 bases and V by 6 bases; bases with no gene match: 8. CDR3 coding DNA: TGTGCCAGCAGCGCAACGACAGGGAATAGCAATCAGCCCCAGCATTTT. Translated, it gives CASSATTGNSNQPQHF.

The V gene is TRBV18, the J gene TRBJ2-1, with TRBD1 identical over 12 bases. Looked up from germline, CDR1 is KGHSH and CDR2 is LQKENI. With V trimmed by 2 bases and J by 7 bases, 3 bases remained unmatched. CDR3 length: 15 amino acids. The CDR3 region has the DNA TGTGCCAGCTCACCAGGGGGACAGGGGGCAAATGAGCAGTTCTTC. The encoded protein is CASSPGGQGANEQFF.